The 27 T cell receptor beta chains listed next were all sequenced from one sample in a study of CD8+CD57+ T cells in acquired aplastic anemia. Genomic DNA, the template, was used for profiling of the TCR beta VDJ and CDR3. TCRdb used MiXCR to reprocess the reads, holding one entry per CDR3 protein. Of around 170,000 distinct CDR3 sequences listed, approximately 60% were seen once; the top ten hold under 60%. The sample was sorted CD4+, CD8+, or CD8+CD57+ T cells (not recorded which) from PBMCs. The source of these receptors is a human donor in good health.

The chain combines TRBV7-6 with TRBJ2-3; TRBD2 matches at 7 bases. V lost 1 base to trimming and J lost 14 bases; unmatched junction nucleotides: 6. Germline V gives CDR1 SGHVS, CDR2 FNYEAQ. This CDR3 region has 12 residues. CDR3 amino acids: CASSLGGDYTYF. The CDR3 region has the DNA TGTGCCAGCAGCTTAGGGGGGGACTATACGTATTTT.

Remarks on this clonotype: A read error may be the cause here, since a much bigger clone is one base away. The genes are TRBV4-3 and TRBJ1-1, with D hard to call. The CDR3 is made up of 15 amino acids. Germline-derived CDR1 and CDR2 are LGHNA and YSLEER. CDR3: CASSKDKNILTEAFF. The CDR3 DNA sequence: TGCGCCAGCAGCAAAGATAAGAACATACTCACTGAAGCTTTCTTT.

This clonotype has more than one count but fewer than ten. V usage is TRBV19 and J usage is TRBJ2-7; D tentatively reads TRBD1 or TRBD2 (6 bases each). The CDR3 has 16 residues. Trimming cost V 5 bases and J 7 bases, with 24 bases left between them. Germline CDR1 LNHDA, CDR2 SQIVND (reference sequence). The CDR3 coding sequence is TGTGCCAGTAGTTCCCCGGGGACGGGGGCGTTGGGGGAGCAGTACTTC. Protein product: CASSSPGTGALGEQYF.

CDR3 sequence: CASSRDGVGEQYF. The DNA of the CDR3 is TGTGCCAGCAGCAGGGACGGGGTAGGCGAGCAGTACTTC. This chain connects TRBV12-3 or TRBV12-4 to TRBJ2-7, with D possibly called TRBD1 or TRBD2 (5 bases each). The CDR3 runs 13 residues. V was clipped by 6 bases and J by 6 bases, with 15 bases between them.

V gene TRBV5-4 combines with J gene TRBJ2-1, with TRBD2 matching over 7 bases. This CDR3 is built from 15 residues. Germline V gene lookup returns CDR1 SGHNT and CDR2 YYREEE (reference sequence). The V and J ends lost 0 bases and 5 bases, in that order; junction bases with no gene match: 5. CDR3 in DNA: TGTGCCAGCAGCTTGGGCGGGAGTGGGCACAATGAGCAGTTCTTC. Encoded protein: CASSLGGSGHNEQFF.

This chain uses TRBV28 with TRBJ2-2; maybe TRBD1 (5 bases). The ends were cut back, 4 bases at V and 5 bases at J, with 14 bases in the middle. Germline values: CDR1 MDHEN, CDR2 SYDVKM. The CDR3 contains 15 residues. In DNA form, the CDR3 reads TGTGCCAGCAGTTCCCCACGGACAAATACCGGGGAGCTGTTTTTT. It specifies CASSSPRTNTGELFF.

On this clonotype itself: The germline gene is not matched at one end of the junction; a read error may be the cause. The gene calls are TRBV4-2 and TRBJ2-5; D remains ambiguous. Germline CDR1 LGHNA, CDR2 YNFKEQ. This CDR3 is 9 amino acids long. As DNA, the CDR3 is TGTGCCAGCAGCCAGGCCCAGGACTTC. Translating gives CASSQAQDF.

The chain combines TRBV7-2 with TRBJ2-1; D remains ambiguous. The CDR3 totals 12 residues. Trimming cost V 5 bases and J 7 bases, with 9 bases left between them. Germline assignment: CDR1 SGHTA and CDR2 FQGNSA. CDR3 in DNA: TGTGCCAGCAGCATCCTTCGAAATGAGCAGTTCTTC. Its translation is CASSILRNEQFF.

The chain employs TRBV12-3 or TRBV12-4 and TRBJ2-7, with D unclear. V lost 4 bases, J lost 2 bases, and 9 bases lay in between. This CDR3 is 13 amino acids long. The DNA for the CDR3 is TGTGCCAGCAGTTCCACAGTCACCTACGAGCAGTACTTC. Protein product: CASSSTVTYEQYF.

This clonotype has at least ten counts. The J gene is TRBJ2-7, the V gene TRBV5-1; D might be TRBD2 (7 bases). CDR3 length: 14 amino acids. V gave up 6 bases and J gave up 4 bases, with 17 bases separating them. The germline gives CDR1 SGHRS, CDR2 YFSETQ. The CDR3 loop is CASTESGGAYEQYF. The CDR3 DNA reads TGCGCCAGCACCGAATCGGGGGGCGCATACGAGCAGTACTTC.

In this sample, this clonotype turned up a few times. The chain recombines TRBV7-9 with TRBJ2-7; 8 positions match TRBD1. The CDR3 consists of 14 residues. The germline CDR1 and CDR2 sequences are SEHNR and FQNEAQ (reference sequence). Trimming cost V 5 bases and J 6 bases; bases outside gene matches: 9. CDR3 region: CASSLTDGQGEQYF. CDR3 in DNA: TGTGCCAGCAGCCTTACGGACGGACAGGGCGAGCAGTACTTC.

The rearrangement uses TRBV20-1 and TRBJ1-1, with unresolved D. Germline V lookup: CDR1 DFQATT, CDR2 SNEGSKA (reference sequence). The V end was cut by 4 bases, the J end by 0 bases, with 9 bases between. The CDR3 extends over 13 amino acids. CDR3 loop: CSAKMGLNTEAFF. CDR3 DNA sequence: TGCAGTGCTAAAATGGGGTTGAACACTGAAGCTTTCTTT.

On this clonotype itself: Lacking the conserved final phenylalanine or tryptophan, this CDR3 likely reflects a read error. The V call is TRBV29-1, the J call TRBJ2-2; tentatively, D is TRBD1 (7 bases). CDR3 length: 14 residues. The germline V gene has CDR1 SQVTM and CDR2 ANQGSEA. V dropped 3 bases and J dropped 5 bases, with 13 bases sitting between them. CDR3 DNA sequence: TGCAGCGTTGATACTGCGGGACAGACCGGGGAGCTGTTTATT. Protein: CSVDTAGQTGELFI.

This clonotype was picked up many times. The J gene is TRBJ2-1, the V gene TRBV7-3; 9 bases are shared with TRBD1. Per the germline V gene, CDR1 is SGHTA and CDR2 is FQGTGA. With V trimmed by 5 bases and J by 6 bases, 8 bases remained unmatched. The CDR3 loop spans 15 amino acids. The CDR3 DNA reads as TGTGCCAGCAGCCACGGGACAGGGTGGGTCAATGAGCAGTTCTTC. Its translation is CASSHGTGWVNEQFF.

The CDR3 nucleotides read TGTGCCAGCAGCTTTGATCCCAGTGTCTCCTACGAGCAGTACTTC. Protein sequence: CASSFDPSVSYEQYF. This chain joins TRBV7-9 and TRBJ2-7; D is undetermined. CDR1 and CDR2 (germline): SEHNR, FQNEAQ (reference sequence). This CDR3 has 15 amino acids. The ends were cut back, 3 bases at V and 0 bases at J, with 12 bases in the middle.

V gene TRBV20-1 combines with J gene TRBJ2-1; the D call may be TRBD1 or TRBD2 (5 bases each). The CDR3 consists of 15 residues. V was clipped by 6 bases and J by 8 bases, with 23 bases between them. Germline V lookup: CDR1 DFQATT, CDR2 SNEGSKA (reference sequence). The CDR3 DNA follows: TGCAGTGCGAACTCCGGGACGGGCTTAACCTATGAGCAGTTCTTC. Translation: CSANSGTGLTYEQFF.

This clonotype was seen a few times. The chain employs TRBV28 and TRBJ2-7; maybe TRBD2 (5 bases). The CDR3 covers 14 residues. The germline V and J ends were trimmed by 4 bases and 2 bases, with 12 bases remaining between them. Looked up from germline, CDR1 is MDHEN and CDR2 is SYDVKM. The CDR3 nucleotides read TGTGCCAGCAGTTCCTCGAGCGGACCCTACGAGCAGTACTTC. Encoded protein: CASSSSSGPYEQYF. Using reference TRBV28 and TRBJ2-7 for the parts outside the CDR3, the full variable domain is DVKVTQSSRYLVKRTGEKVFLECVQDMDHENMFWYRQDPGLGLRLIYFSYDVKMKEKGDIPEGYSVSREKKERFSLILESASTNQTSMYLCASSSSSGPYEQYFGPGTRLTVT.

This clonotype showed up just a few times. The chain uses TRBV7-2 and TRBJ2-7, with D uncertain. CDR1 and CDR2 (germline): SGHTA, FQGNSA. Trimming cost V 2 bases and J 2 bases, with 4 bases left between them. This CDR3 spans 12 amino acids. CDR3 DNA: TGTGCCAGCAGCTTAACCCCCTACGAGCAGTACTTC. Protein sequence: CASSLTPYEQYF.

This clonotype came up many times. Written as DNA, the CDR3 is TGTGCCAGCAGTTGGGGGGAGGGGTCACCCCTCCACTTT. Its protein is CASSWGEGSPLHF. The V gene is TRBV6-5, the J gene TRBJ1-6, with a tentative D call TRBD1 (5 bases). The CDR3 contains 13 residues. CDR1 and CDR2 (germline): MNHEY, SVGAGI. Trimming took 4 bases from V and 10 from J, leaving 11 bases between them.

This chain connects TRBV9 to TRBJ2-7; TRBD1 matches at 7 bases. With V trimmed by 4 bases and J by 3 bases, 10 bases remained unmatched. Per germline, CDR1 SGDLS and CDR2 YYNGEE. The CDR3 has 15 amino acids. DNA for the CDR3: TGTGCCAGCAGCCCATCCGACAGGGTGGGCTACGAGCAGTACTTC. Protein sequence: CASSPSDRVGYEQYF.

V and J are TRBV24-1 and TRBJ2-1; D gene ambiguous. The V end was cut by 2 bases, the J end by 14 bases, with 12 bases between. The CDR3 consists of 12 residues. CDR1 is KGHDR and CDR2 is SFDVKD in the germline V gene. The CDR3: CATSDWAGSKFF. In nucleotides, the CDR3 is TGTGCCACCAGTGATTGGGCAGGCAGTAAGTTCTTC.

To note about this clonotype: A read error may produce the germline difference seen at one junction end. The gene calls are TRBV5-1 and TRBJ2-2; D might be TRBD1 (6 bases). This CDR3 is 13 amino acids long. The germline gives CDR1 SGHRS, CDR2 YFSETQ. The CDR3 coding sequence is TGCGCCGGCAGCGAGGGGGACACCGGGGAGCTGTTTTTT. It encodes CAGSEGDTGELFF. The variable domain in full, with the rest retrieved from reference TRBV5-1 and TRBJ2-2, is KAGVTQTPRYLIKTRGQQVTLSCSPISGHRSVSWYQQTPGQGLQFLFEYFSETQRNKGNFPGRFSGRQFSNSRSEMNVSTLELGDSALYLCAGSEGDTGELFFGEGSRLTVL.

The chain is built from TRBV7-8 and TRBJ2-5, with TRBD2 as a possible D gene (6 bases). Germline CDR1 is SGHVS and CDR2 is FQNEAQ. The CDR3 runs to 14 residues. The V gene lost 0 bases and the J gene lost 5 bases, with 10 bases spanning the gap. The CDR3 DNA follows: TGTGCCAGCAGCTTAGCGTGGGGGGTGGAGACCCAGTACTTC. It codes for CASSLAWGVETQYF.

The V call is TRBV5-1, the J call TRBJ2-1, with D unclear. CDR3 size: 14 residues. Germline V CDR1 and CDR2: SGHRS, YFSETQ. With 6 bases removed from V and 0 bases from J, the gap between germline ends came to 10 bases. The CDR3 protein is CASKSESSYNEQFF. The DNA for the CDR3 is TGCGCCAGCAAGTCGGAGAGCTCCTACAATGAGCAGTTCTTC. Variable domain in full (rest from reference TRBV5-1 and TRBJ2-1): KAGVTQTPRYLIKTRGQQVTLSCSPISGHRSVSWYQQTPGQGLQFLFEYFSETQRNKGNFPGRFSGRQFSNSRSEMNVSTLELGDSALYLCASKSESSYNEQFFGPGTRLTVL.

This clonotype showed up just a few times. The chain combines TRBV7-9 with TRBJ1-2; D is uncertain. The CDR3 runs 15 residues. Germline CDR1 and CDR2: SEHNR and FQNEAQ (reference sequence). Trimming cost V 3 bases and J 4 bases, with 15 bases left between them. As DNA, the CDR3 is TGTGCCAGCAGCTTCACCGGGTCGGCGAGCTATGGCTACACCTTC. Its translation is CASSFTGSASYGYTF.

The table lists this clonotype with a few counts. This chain joins TRBV2 and TRBJ2-5; D might be TRBD1 (5 bases). CDR3 length: 14 amino acids. The V gene lost 1 base and the J gene lost 5 bases, with 11 bases spanning the gap. Per the germline V gene, CDR1 is SNHLY and CDR2 is FYNNEI. The CDR3 spells CASSEGQLGETQYF. The CDR3 DNA follows: TGTGCCAGCAGTGAAGGACAGTTGGGGGAGACCCAGTACTTC.

Worth noting for this clonotype: Its ends do not fully match the called genes, so a read error is possible. V and J are TRBV12-3 or TRBV12-4 and TRBJ1-3, with 7 bases aligning to TRBD1. The CDR3 is made up of 14 amino acids. CDR3: CASSLTGTGNTIYF. In DNA, the CDR3 is TGTGCCAGCAGTTTGACAGGGACTGGAAACACTATATATTTT.